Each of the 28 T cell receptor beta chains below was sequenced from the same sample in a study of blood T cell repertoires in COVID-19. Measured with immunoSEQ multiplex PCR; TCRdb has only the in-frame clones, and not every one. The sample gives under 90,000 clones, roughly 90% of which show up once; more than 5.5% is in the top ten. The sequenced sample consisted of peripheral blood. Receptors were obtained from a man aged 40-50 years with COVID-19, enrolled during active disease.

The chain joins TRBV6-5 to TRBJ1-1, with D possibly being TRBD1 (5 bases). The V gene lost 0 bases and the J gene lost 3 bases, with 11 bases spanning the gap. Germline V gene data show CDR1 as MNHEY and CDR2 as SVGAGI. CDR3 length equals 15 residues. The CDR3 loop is CASSYSSGGDTEAFF. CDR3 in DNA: TGTGCCAGCAGTTACTCGAGTGGAGGGGACACTGAAGCTTTCTTT.

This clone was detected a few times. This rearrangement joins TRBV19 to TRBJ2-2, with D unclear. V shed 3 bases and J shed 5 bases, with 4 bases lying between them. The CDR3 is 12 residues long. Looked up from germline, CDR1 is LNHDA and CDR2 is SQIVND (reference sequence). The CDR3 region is CASSIGTGELFF. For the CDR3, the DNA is TGTGCCAGTAGTATCGGGACCGGGGAGCTGTTTTTT. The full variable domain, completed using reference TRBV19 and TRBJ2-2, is DGGITQSPKYLFRKEGQNVTLSCEQNLNHDAMYWYRQDPGQGLRLIYYSQIVNDFQKGDIAEGYSVSREKKESFPLTVTSAQKNPTAFYLCASSIGTGELFFGEGSRLTVL.

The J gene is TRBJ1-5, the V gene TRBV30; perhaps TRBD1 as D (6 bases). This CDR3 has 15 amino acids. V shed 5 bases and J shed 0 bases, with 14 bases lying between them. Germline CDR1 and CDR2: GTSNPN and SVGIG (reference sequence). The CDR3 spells CAWGTGTSSNQPQHF. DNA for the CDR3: TGTGCCTGGGGTACCGGGACATCTAGCAATCAGCCCCAGCATTTT. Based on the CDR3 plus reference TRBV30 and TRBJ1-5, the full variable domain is SQTIHQWPATLVQPVGSPLSLECTVEGTSNPNLYWYRQAAGRGLQLLFYSVGIGQISSEVPQNLSASRPQDRQFILSSKKLLLSDSGFYLCAWGTGTSSNQPQHFGDGTRLSIL.

The CDR3 protein is CASSSGQTIYEQYF. Here the CDR3 DNA reads TGCGCCAGCAGCTCGGGACAGACTATATACGAGCAGTACTTC. The rearrangement uses TRBV5-1 and TRBJ2-7; 7 bases map to TRBD1. The germline gives CDR1 SGHRS, CDR2 YFSETQ. The CDR3 totals 14 residues. V lost 3 bases and J lost 4; bases outside the gene matches: 7.

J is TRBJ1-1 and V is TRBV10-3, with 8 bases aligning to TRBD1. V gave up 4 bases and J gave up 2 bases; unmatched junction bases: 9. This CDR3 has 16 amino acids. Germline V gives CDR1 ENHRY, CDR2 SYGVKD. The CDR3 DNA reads TGTGCCATCAGTGGGGGACAGGCGATCTTAAACACTGAAGCTTTCTTT. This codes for CAISGGQAILNTEAFF.

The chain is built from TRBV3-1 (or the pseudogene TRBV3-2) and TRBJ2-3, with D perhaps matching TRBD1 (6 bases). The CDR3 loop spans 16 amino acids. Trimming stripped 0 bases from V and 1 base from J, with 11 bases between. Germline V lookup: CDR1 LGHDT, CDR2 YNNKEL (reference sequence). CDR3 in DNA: TGTGCCAGCAGCCAAGAATCAGGGGCCCGCACAGATACGCAGTATTTT. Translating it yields CASSQESGARTDTQYF.

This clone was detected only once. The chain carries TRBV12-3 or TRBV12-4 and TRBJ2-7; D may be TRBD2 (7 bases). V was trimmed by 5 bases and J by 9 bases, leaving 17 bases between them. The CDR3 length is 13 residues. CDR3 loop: CASSMWGGTPQYF. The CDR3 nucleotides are TGTGCCAGCAGTATGTGGGGGGGGACACCGCAGTACTTC.

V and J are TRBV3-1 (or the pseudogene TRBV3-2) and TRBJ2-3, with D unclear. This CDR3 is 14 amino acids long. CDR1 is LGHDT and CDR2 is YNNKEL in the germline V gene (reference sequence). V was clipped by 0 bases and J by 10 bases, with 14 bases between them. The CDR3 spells CASSQEAVPVSQYF. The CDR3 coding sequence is TGTGCCAGCAGCCAAGAAGCCGTCCCCGTGTCGCAGTATTTT.

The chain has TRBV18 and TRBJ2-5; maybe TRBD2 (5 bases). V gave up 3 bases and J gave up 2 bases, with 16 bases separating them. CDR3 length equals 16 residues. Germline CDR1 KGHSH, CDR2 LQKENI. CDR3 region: CASSPRQASTQETQYF. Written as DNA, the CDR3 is TGTGCCAGCTCACCTCGCCAGGCTAGCACACAAGAGACCCAGTACTTC.

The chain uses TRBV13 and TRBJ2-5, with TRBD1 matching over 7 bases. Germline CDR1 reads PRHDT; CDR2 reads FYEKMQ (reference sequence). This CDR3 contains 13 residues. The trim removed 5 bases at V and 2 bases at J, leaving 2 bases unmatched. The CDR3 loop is CASSRGQQETQYF. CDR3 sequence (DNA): TGTGCCAGCAGCCGGGGACAGCAAGAGACCCAGTACTTC.

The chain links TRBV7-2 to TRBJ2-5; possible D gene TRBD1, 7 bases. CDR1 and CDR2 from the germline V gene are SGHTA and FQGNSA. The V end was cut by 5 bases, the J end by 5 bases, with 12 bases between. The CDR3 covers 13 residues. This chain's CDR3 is CASSTQGGETQYF. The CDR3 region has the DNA TGTGCCAGCAGCACTCAGGGGGGTGAGACCCAGTACTTC.

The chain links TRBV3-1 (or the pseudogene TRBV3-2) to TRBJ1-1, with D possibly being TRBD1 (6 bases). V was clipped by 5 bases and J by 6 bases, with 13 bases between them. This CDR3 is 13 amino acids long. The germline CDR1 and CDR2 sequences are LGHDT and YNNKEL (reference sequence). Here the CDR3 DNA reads TGTGCCAGCAGCAAGGGCAGGGGACCTGAAGCTTTCTTT. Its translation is CASSKGRGPEAFF.

In DNA form, the CDR3 reads TGTGCCAGCAGCTGGGGGCGCCAAGAGACCCAGTACTTC. Amino acid sequence: CASSWGRQETQYF. This chain uses TRBV3-1 (or the pseudogene TRBV3-2) with TRBJ2-5; D possibly corresponds to TRBD1 (6 bases). The CDR3 is made up of 13 amino acids. Germline V lookup: CDR1 LGHDT, CDR2 YNNKEL (reference sequence). V was shortened by 5 bases and J by 1 base, with 8 bases between the two germline ends.

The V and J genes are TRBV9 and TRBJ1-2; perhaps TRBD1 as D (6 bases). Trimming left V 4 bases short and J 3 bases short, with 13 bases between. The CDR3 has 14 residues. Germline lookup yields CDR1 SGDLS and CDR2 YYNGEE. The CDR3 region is CASSRSSGDYGYTF. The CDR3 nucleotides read TGTGCCAGCAGCCGTAGTTCAGGGGACTATGGCTACACCTTC.

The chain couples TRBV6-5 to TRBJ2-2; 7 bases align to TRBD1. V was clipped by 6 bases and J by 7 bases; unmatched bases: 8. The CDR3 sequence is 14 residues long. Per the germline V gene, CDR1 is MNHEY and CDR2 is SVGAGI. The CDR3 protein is CASSSATGFGELFF. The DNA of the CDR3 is TGTGCCAGCAGCTCCGCGACAGGGTTCGGGGAGCTGTTTTTT.

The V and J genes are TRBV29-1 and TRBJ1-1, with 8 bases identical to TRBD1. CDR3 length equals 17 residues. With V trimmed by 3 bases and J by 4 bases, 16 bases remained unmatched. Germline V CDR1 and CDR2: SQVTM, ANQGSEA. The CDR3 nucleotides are TGCAGCGTTGATGGTCAGGGGGCCGCCGCGGCCCGCACTGAAGCTTTCTTT. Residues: CSVDGQGAAAARTEAFF. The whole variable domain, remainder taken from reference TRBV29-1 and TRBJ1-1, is SAVISQKPSRDICQRGTSLTIQCQVDSQVTMMFWYRQQPGQSLTLIATANQGSEATYESGFVIDKFPISRPNLTFSTLTVSNMSPEDSSIYLCSVDGQGAAAARTEAFFGQGTRLTVV.

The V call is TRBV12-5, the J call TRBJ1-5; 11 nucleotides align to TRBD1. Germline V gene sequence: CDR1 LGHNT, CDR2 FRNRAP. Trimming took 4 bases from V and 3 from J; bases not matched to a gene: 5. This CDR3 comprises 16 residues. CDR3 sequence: CASGWGQGEINQPQHF. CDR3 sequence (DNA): TGTGCTAGTGGTTGGGGACAGGGGGAGATCAATCAGCCCCAGCATTTT.

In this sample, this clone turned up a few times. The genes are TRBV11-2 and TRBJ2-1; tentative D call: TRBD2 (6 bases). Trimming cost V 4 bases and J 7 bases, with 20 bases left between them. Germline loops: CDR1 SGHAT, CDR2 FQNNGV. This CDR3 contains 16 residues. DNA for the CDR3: TGTGCCAGCAGCTACCCCACTGGCGGGGTTCGTAATGAGCAGTTCTTC. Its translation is CASSYPTGGVRNEQFF.

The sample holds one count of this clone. The CDR3 is CASRQGARNEQYF. As DNA, the CDR3 is TGTGCCAGCAGACAGGGGGCGCGCAACGAGCAGTACTTC. The V and J genes are TRBV2 and TRBJ2-7; 9 bases match TRBD1. The V gene's germline CDR1 is SNHLY and CDR2 FYNNEI. After removal of 6 bases from V and 5 bases from J, the junction contained 5 bases not matched to a gene. The CDR3 consists of 13 residues. The whole variable domain, filled in from reference TRBV2 and TRBJ2-7, reads EPEVTQTPSHQVTQMGQEVILRCVPISNHLYFYWYRQILGQKVEFLVSFYNNEISEKSEIFDDQFSVERPDGSNFTLKIRSTKLEDSAMYFCASRQGARNEQYFGPGTRLTVT.

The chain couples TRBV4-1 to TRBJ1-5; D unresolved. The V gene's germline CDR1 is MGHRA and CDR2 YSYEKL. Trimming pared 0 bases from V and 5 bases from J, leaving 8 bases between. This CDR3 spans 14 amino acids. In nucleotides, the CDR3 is TGCGCCAGCAGCCAAGATAGGAGGGATCAGCCCCAGCATTTT. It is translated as CASSQDRRDQPQHF.

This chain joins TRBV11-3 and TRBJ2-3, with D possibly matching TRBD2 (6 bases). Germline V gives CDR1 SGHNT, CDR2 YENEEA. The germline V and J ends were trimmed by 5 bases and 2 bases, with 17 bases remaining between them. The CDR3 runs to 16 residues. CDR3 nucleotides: TGTGCCAGCAGCGCTACCGCGGGACTCGCCACAGATACGCAGTATTTT. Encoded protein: CASSATAGLATDTQYF.

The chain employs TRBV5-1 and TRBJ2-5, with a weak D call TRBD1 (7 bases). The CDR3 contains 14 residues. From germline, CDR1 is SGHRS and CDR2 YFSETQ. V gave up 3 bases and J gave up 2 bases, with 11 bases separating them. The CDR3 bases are TGCGCCAGCAGCTGGGGGGACAGACAAGAGACCCAGTACTTC. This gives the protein CASSWGDRQETQYF. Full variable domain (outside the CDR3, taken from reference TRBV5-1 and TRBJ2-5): KAGVTQTPRYLIKTRGQQVTLSCSPISGHRSVSWYQQTPGQGLQFLFEYFSETQRNKGNFPGRFSGRQFSNSRSEMNVSTLELGDSALYLCASSWGDRQETQYFGPGTRLLVL.

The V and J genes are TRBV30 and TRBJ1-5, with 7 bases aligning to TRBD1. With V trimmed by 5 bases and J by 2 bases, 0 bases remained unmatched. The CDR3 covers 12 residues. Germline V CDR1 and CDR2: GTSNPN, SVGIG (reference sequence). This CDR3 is CAWGQGNQPQHF. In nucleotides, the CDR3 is TGTGCCTGGGGACAGGGCAATCAGCCCCAGCATTTT.

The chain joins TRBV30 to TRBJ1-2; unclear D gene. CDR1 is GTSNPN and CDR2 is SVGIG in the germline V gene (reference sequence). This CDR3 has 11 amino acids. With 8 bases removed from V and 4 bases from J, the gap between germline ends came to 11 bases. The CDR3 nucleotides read TGTGCCAGCCGACTGGGCTATGGCTACACCTTC. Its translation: CASRLGYGYTF. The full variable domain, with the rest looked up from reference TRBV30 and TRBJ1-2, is SQTIHQWPATLVQPVGSPLSLECTVEGTSNPNLYWYRQAAGRGLQLLFYSVGIGQISSEVPQNLSASRPQDRQFILSSKKLLLSDSGFYLCASRLGYGYTFGSGTRLTVV.

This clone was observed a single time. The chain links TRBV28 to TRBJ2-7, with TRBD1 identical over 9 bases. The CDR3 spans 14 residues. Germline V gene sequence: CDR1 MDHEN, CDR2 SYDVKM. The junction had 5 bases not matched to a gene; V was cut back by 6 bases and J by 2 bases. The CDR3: CASSLGQGTYEQYF. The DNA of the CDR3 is TGTGCCAGCAGCCTCGGACAGGGGACCTACGAGCAGTACTTC.

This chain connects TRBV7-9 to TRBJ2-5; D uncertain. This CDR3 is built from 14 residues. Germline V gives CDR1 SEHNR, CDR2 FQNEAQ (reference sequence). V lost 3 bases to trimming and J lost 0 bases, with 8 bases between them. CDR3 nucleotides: TGTGCCAGCAGCTTGTTCCCAAACCAAGAGACCCAGTACTTC. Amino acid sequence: CASSLFPNQETQYF.

This chain's CDR3 is CAWKSGSGLENSPLHF. As DNA, the CDR3 is TGTGCCTGGAAGTCTGGGTCCGGGTTGGAGAATTCACCCCTCCACTTT. The chain recombines TRBV30 with TRBJ1-6; D is undetermined. Germline V CDR1 and CDR2: GTSNPN, SVGIG (reference sequence). V was clipped by 4 bases and J by 7 bases, with 20 bases between them. The CDR3 contains 16 residues.

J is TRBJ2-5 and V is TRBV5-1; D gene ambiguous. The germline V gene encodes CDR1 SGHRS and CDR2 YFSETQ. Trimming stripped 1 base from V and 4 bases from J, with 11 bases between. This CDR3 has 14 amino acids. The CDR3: CASSLLTIGETQYF. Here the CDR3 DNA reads TGCGCCAGCAGCTTGTTAACAATTGGAGAGACCCAGTACTTC.